The clone carrying this T cell receptor (beta chain) was recorded only once. The antigen is undetermined. Some clones are missing from TCRdb's copy, which holds only in-frame ones; the method was immunoSEQ multiplex PCR. This sample has roughly 2.6 million clones, with approximately 94% found just once. The germline V gene has CDR1 MNHEY and CDR2 SVGAGI. The ends were cut back, 8 bases at V and 0 bases at J, with 16 bases in the middle. CDR3 length: 15 amino acids. This record comes from a study of shared clonotypes between healthy human individuals. Study findings and constraints: Depth was large, yet rarefaction showed that sorted-subset sequencing was incomplete. Generation probabilities were higher for clonotypes shared across all four sorted-subset donors than for unshared ones.

The genes are TRBV6-5 and TRBJ1-1, with TRBD1 as a possible D gene (5 bases). Sequencing was performed on naive CD4+ T cells sorted from blood. Regarding subset: CD45RA+ positively selected. The TCR comes from a man aged 18 to 35 in good health. CDR3 sequence (DNA): TGTGCCAGCCGCCGCGCAGGGCAGGTGAACACTGAAGCTTTCTTT. This encodes CASRRAGQVNTEAFF.